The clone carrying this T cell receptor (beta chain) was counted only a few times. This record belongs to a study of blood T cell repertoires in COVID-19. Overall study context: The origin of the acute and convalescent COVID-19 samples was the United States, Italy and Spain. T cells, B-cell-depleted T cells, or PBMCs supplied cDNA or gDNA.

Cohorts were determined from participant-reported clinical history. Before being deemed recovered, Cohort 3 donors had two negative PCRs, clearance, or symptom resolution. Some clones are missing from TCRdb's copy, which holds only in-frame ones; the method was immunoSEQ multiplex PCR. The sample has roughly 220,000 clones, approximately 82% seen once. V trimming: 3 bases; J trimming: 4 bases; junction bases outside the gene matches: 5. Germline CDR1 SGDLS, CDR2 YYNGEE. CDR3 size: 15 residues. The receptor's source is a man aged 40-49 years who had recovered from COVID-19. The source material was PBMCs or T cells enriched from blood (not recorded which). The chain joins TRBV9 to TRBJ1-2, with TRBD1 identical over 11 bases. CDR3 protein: CASSGPGQGGYGYTF. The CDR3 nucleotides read TGTGCCAGCAGCGGTCCGGGACAGGGGGGCTATGGCTACACCTTC.